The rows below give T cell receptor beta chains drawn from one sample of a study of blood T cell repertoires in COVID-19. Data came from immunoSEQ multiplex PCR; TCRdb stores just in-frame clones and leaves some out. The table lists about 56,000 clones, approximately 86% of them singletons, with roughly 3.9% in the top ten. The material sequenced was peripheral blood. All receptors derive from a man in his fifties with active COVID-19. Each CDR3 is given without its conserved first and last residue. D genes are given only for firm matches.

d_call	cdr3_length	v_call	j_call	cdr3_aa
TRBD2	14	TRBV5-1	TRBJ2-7	ASSSGLAGEIYEQY
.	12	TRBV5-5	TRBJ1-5	ASSLSGGEGPQH
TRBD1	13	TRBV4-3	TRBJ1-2	ASSRSQGDFHGYT
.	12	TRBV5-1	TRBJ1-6	ASSLSQGHSPLH
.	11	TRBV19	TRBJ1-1	ASSMSGGTEAF
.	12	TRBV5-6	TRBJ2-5	ASSLQGNQETQY
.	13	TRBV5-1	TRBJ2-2	ASSLTGKGTGELF
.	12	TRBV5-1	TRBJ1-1	ASSLGHQNTEAF
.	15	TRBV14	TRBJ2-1	ASSQDPSRSSAGGQF
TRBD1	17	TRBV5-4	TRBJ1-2	ASSAIGGSRDRGDYGYT
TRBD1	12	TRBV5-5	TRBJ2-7	ASRGDSFTYEQY
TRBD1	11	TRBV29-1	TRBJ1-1	SVDEAGGTEAF
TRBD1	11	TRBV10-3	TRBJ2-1	ANRQGAGNEQF
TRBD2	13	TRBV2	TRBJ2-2	ASRTGTSSTGELF
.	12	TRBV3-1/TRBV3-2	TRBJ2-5	ASSQDWAKETQY
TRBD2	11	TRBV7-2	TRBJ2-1	ASRQRGGNEQF
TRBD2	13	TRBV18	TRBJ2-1	ASSPLAGGPYEQF
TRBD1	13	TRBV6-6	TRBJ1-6	AATGGAAKNSPLH
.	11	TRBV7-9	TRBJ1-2	ASSLGNPRGYT
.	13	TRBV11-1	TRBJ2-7	ASSLEGTAGYEQY
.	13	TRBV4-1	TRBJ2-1	ASSRSGGSFNEQF
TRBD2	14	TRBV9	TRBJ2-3	ASSSLGAGGSDTQY
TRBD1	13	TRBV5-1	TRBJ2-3	ASSQTGGGTDTQY
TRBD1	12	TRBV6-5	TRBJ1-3	ASSLGTGGYTIY
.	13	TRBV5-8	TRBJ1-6	ASSNRPLGNSPLH
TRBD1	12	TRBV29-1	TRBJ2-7	SVGTGIVPYEQY
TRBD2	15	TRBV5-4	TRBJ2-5	ASSRMTSGGAVETQY
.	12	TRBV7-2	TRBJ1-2	ASSTRNDLAGYT
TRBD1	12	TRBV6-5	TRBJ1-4	ASRTGRLDEKLF
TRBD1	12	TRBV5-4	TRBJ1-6	ASSSDRGHSPLH
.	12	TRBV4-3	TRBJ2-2	ASSQDVNTGELF
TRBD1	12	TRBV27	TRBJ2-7	ASSSDRVSYEQY